The 31 T cell receptor beta chains below come from one sample, sequenced in a study of blood T cell repertoires in COVID-19. TCRdb's copy holds only in-frame clones and misses some; the assay was immunoSEQ multiplex PCR. The sample holds about 170,000 clones, roughly 81% seen once. Material for sequencing was peripheral blood. The source is a woman over 75 with COVID-19, enrolled during active disease.

The V call is TRBV4-3, the J call TRBJ2-3; 8 nucleotides agree with TRBD2. The CDR3 runs to 14 residues. J was trimmed by 5 bases and V by 5 bases; bases with no gene match: 6. Germline V lookup: CDR1 LGHNA, CDR2 YSLEER. For the CDR3, the DNA is TGCGCCAGCAGCGCCCTGGCGGGGGGAGATACGCAGTATTTT. Translation gives CASSALAGGDTQYF.

The V call is TRBV5-5, the J call TRBJ2-2; TRBD1 matches at 9 bases. CDR1 is SGHKS and CDR2 is YYEKEE in the germline V gene (reference sequence). Germline trimming cut 0 bases from V and 6 bases from J; bases unmatched to any gene: 6. This CDR3 comprises 16 residues. As DNA, the CDR3 is TGTGCCAGCAGCTTGGTTGGGACAGGGATCCCCGGGGAGCTGTTTTTT. Translated, it gives CASSLVGTGIPGELFF.

This clone was observed a few times. The chain recombines TRBV19 with TRBJ2-7; 10 positions match TRBD2. The germline V gene encodes CDR1 LNHDA and CDR2 SQIVND (reference sequence). With V trimmed by 2 bases and J by 5 bases, 6 bases remained unmatched. CDR3 length: 15 amino acids. CDR3 in amino acids: CASSIIGLAGDEQYF. The CDR3 DNA sequence: TGTGCCAGTAGTATAATTGGGCTAGCGGGAGACGAGCAGTACTTC. Full variable domain (outside the CDR3, taken from reference TRBV19 and TRBJ2-7): DGGITQSPKYLFRKEGQNVTLSCEQNLNHDAMYWYRQDPGQGLRLIYYSQIVNDFQKGDIAEGYSVSREKKESFPLTVTSAQKNPTAFYLCASSIIGLAGDEQYFGPGTRLTVT.

This clone was detected a few times. The chain couples TRBV20-1 to TRBJ2-7, with 14 nucleotides matching TRBD2. V gave up 3 bases and J gave up 2 bases; unmatched junction bases: 6. The CDR3 covers 16 residues. Germline V lookup: CDR1 DFQATT, CDR2 SNEGSKA (reference sequence). CDR3 protein: CSASQGTSGSAYEQYF. The CDR3 region has the DNA TGCAGTGCTAGTCAAGGGACTAGCGGGAGTGCCTACGAGCAGTACTTC.

V and J are TRBV6-5 and TRBJ2-1, with D possibly matching TRBD2 (6 bases). The CDR3 is 15 residues long. V was cut by 2 bases and J by 0 bases, with 8 bases left in between. CDR1 is MNHEY and CDR2 is SVGAGI in the germline V gene. The CDR3 nucleotides read TGTGCCAGCAGTTACGGGGGGAGCTCCTACAATGAGCAGTTCTTC. This translates into CASSYGGSSYNEQFF.

V usage is TRBV5-8 and J usage is TRBJ2-7; 8 bases are a match to TRBD1. The junction had 4 bases not matched to a gene; V was cut back by 0 bases and J by 2 bases. From germline, CDR1 is SGHTS and CDR2 YDEGEE. This CDR3 is built from 15 residues. The CDR3 region has the DNA TGTGCCAGCAGCTTGGTTGGGACAGGAGCCTACGAGCAGTACTTC. As protein: CASSLVGTGAYEQYF.

The chain joins TRBV27 to TRBJ1-4; no clear D. CDR3 length: 17 amino acids. Germline V gene lookup returns CDR1 MNHEY and CDR2 SMNVEV (reference sequence). Trimming took off 0 bases at V and 4 bases at J, with 15 bases between the two ends. The CDR3 bases are TGTGCCAGCAGTTTATCTCGGGCGGGCTTTAATAATGAAAAACTGTTTTTT. This encodes CASSLSRAGFNNEKLFF.

The chain has TRBV21-1 and TRBJ2-5; the D call of TRBD2 is as the table states it, not checked on the DNA. TRBV21-1 is annotated as a pseudogene. The CDR3 runs to 12 residues. The CDR3 DNA is TGTGCCAGCACGCTCCCCGGGAGACCCCAGTACTTC. Translation: CASTLPGRPQYF.

DNA of the CDR3: TGTGCCAGCAGCCGTAGGCTGGGGACTAGCGGGAGAGGATGGGAGACCCAGTACTTC. Translated: CASSRRLGTSGRGWETQYF. The gene calls are TRBV7-9 and TRBJ2-5, with TRBD2 identical over 14 bases. Trimming removed 5 bases from V and 5 bases from J; junction bases left unmatched: 16. CDR1 and CDR2 (germline): SEHNR, FQNEAQ (reference sequence). This CDR3 comprises 19 residues.

This clone was recorded a few times. The chain recombines TRBV6-5 with TRBJ1-5, with a weak D call TRBD1 (6 bases). The germline gives CDR1 MNHEY, CDR2 SVGAGI. The CDR3 loop spans 15 amino acids. V lost 4 bases and J lost 0, with 10 bases in between. This CDR3 reads CASSLTGYSNQPQHF. Here the CDR3 DNA reads TGTGCCAGCAGTTTAACAGGGTATAGCAATCAGCCCCAGCATTTT.

This chain connects TRBV29-1 to TRBJ1-2; D possibly corresponds to TRBD1 (5 bases). The V end lost 6 bases, the J end lost 0 bases, and 14 bases lay between the germline ends. Germline V gene lookup returns CDR1 SQVTM and CDR2 ANQGSEA. The CDR3 contains 14 residues. CDR3 loop: CSVPHRQSNYGYTF. The CDR3 nucleotides read TGCAGCGTCCCTCACCGACAGTCTAACTATGGCTACACCTTC.

The chain employs TRBV25-1 and TRBJ1-2, with no clear D. V shed 7 bases and J shed 0 bases, with 9 bases lying between them. Germline CDR1 reads MGHDK; CDR2 reads SYGVNS. This CDR3 has 13 amino acids. CDR3 DNA: TGTGCCAGCACCTACAGTTCTAACTATGGCTACACCTTC. Its protein product is CASTYSSNYGYTF.

V usage is TRBV7-3 and J usage is TRBJ2-7, with D tentatively TRBD2 (5 bases). In germline, CDR1 is SGHTA, CDR2 FQGTGA. The CDR3 is made up of 14 amino acids. V shed 0 bases and J shed 7 bases, with 13 bases lying between them. The CDR3 loop is CASSLTSVAGEQYF. Here the CDR3 DNA reads TGTGCCAGCAGCTTAACGAGTGTCGCGGGTGAGCAGTACTTC.

The chain recombines TRBV30 with TRBJ1-4; D ambiguous. The CDR3 is 12 residues long. Germline V gene lookup returns CDR1 GTSNPN and CDR2 SVGIG (reference sequence). The V end was cut by 3 bases, the J end by 10 bases, with 12 bases between. The CDR3, as DNA: TGTGCCTGGAGCGGCGGGATGGGAAAACTGTTTTTT. Encoded protein: CAWSGGMGKLFF.

This clone was seen only a few times. V usage is TRBV28 and J usage is TRBJ1-2; 10 nucleotides agree with TRBD1. Germline CDR1 is MDHEN and CDR2 is SYDVKM. This CDR3 contains 14 residues. V shed 6 bases and J 3 bases; nucleotides not matched to a gene: 4. The CDR3 DNA is TGTGCCAGCAGCCCTGGACAGGGGGACTATGGCTACACCTTC. This codes for CASSPGQGDYGYTF.

The chain uses TRBV7-8 and TRBJ2-1, with 9 bases lining up with TRBD2. Germline lookup yields CDR1 SGHVS and CDR2 FQNEAQ. The CDR3 loop spans 16 amino acids. After removal of 5 bases from V and 7 bases from J, the junction contained 12 bases not matched to a gene. The CDR3: CASSPRRGRAENEQFF. DNA for the CDR3: TGTGCCAGCAGCCCCCGCCGCGGGAGGGCGGAGAATGAGCAGTTCTTC.

The rearrangement joins TRBV3-1 (or the pseudogene TRBV3-2) to TRBJ2-5; 7 bases are a match to TRBD1. Germline V gene sequence: CDR1 LGHDT, CDR2 YNNKEL (reference sequence). The CDR3 sequence is 14 residues long. After removal of 2 bases from V and 6 bases from J, the junction contained 6 bases not matched to a gene. The CDR3 coding sequence is TGTGCCAGCAGCCAACATGACAGGGCCAAGACCCAGTACTTC. The encoded protein is CASSQHDRAKTQYF.

J is TRBJ2-7 and V is TRBV3-1 (or the pseudogene TRBV3-2); 10 nucleotides line up with TRBD1. V was pared by 3 bases and J by 5 bases, with 4 bases of the junction left unmatched. The CDR3 runs to 14 residues. Germline V gene lookup returns CDR1 LGHDT and CDR2 YNNKEL (reference sequence). The CDR3 DNA sequence: TGTGCCAGCAGCCATCACGGGACAGGGGACGAGCAGTACTTC. Its translation is CASSHHGTGDEQYF.

The table lists this clone with a count of one. The V call is TRBV14, the J call TRBJ2-3, with D unresolved. Trimming took off 4 bases at V and 0 bases at J, with 8 bases between the two ends. Germline loops: CDR1 SGHDN, CDR2 FVKESK. This CDR3 has 14 residues. The CDR3 region is CASSLVRSTDTQYF. For the CDR3, the DNA is TGTGCCAGCAGCCTGGTCAGAAGCACAGATACGCAGTATTTT.

The CDR3 DNA follows: TGTGCCAGCAGTAGGGTCTCTACGGGGGGGAAGACCCAGTACTTC. The encoded protein is CASSRVSTGGKTQYF. J is TRBJ2-5 and V is TRBV6-5, with 8 bases identical to TRBD2. Germline values: CDR1 MNHEY, CDR2 SVGAGI. The CDR3 sequence is 15 residues long. V shed 5 bases, J shed 6 bases, and the junction held 11 bases outside the gene matches.

With regard to this clone: The junction differs from germline at one of its ends, possibly a read error. The J gene is TRBJ2-7, the V gene TRBV5-1; 7 nucleotides align to TRBD1. Germline V gene lookup returns CDR1 SGHRS and CDR2 YFSETQ. The CDR3 loop spans 14 amino acids. For the CDR3, the DNA is TGCGCCACCAGCATAGGGACAGCCTCCTACGAGCAGTACTTC. Amino acid sequence: CATSIGTASYEQYF.

The chain is built from TRBV3-1 (or the pseudogene TRBV3-2) and TRBJ2-7; D is unresolved. Trimming removed 4 bases from V and 2 bases from J, with 12 bases in between. The CDR3 has 14 residues. CDR1 is LGHDT and CDR2 is YNNKEL in the germline V gene (reference sequence). DNA for the CDR3: TGTGCCAGCAGCCTCATGACTGCAACCTACGAGCAGTACTTC. Translating it yields CASSLMTATYEQYF.

The rearrangement links TRBV29-1 to TRBJ2-7, with D possibly TRBD1 on 6 matching bases. Trimming removed 3 bases at V and 2 bases at J, with 11 bases between. The CDR3 contains 13 residues. The germline V gene has CDR1 SQVTM and CDR2 ANQGSEA. In DNA, the CDR3 is TGCAGCGTTGAGGCACAGGGCGCCTACGAGCAGTACTTC. This sequence encodes CSVEAQGAYEQYF.

This chain joins TRBV7-3 and TRBJ2-6; 11 bases fit TRBD1. The CDR3 contains 17 residues. Germline V gives CDR1 SGHTA, CDR2 FQGTGA. With 5 bases clipped from V and 2 bases from J, the junction kept 5 bases outside the gene matches. The CDR3 region is CASSPDRGLTGANVLTF. CDR3 nucleotide sequence: TGTGCCAGCAGCCCGGACAGGGGGCTTACTGGGGCCAACGTCCTGACTTTC.

The rearrangement uses TRBV5-1 and TRBJ1-2; a weak D match, TRBD1 (6 bases). Trimming stripped 0 bases from V and 8 bases from J, with 17 bases between. CDR1 and CDR2 from the germline V gene are SGHRS and YFSETQ. The CDR3 consists of 15 residues. CDR3 coding DNA: TGCGCCAGCAGCTTGGCATTGTGGGGGGGCAAAGGCTACACCTTC. Translated: CASSLALWGGKGYTF.

This clone was observed a handful of times. The chain recombines TRBV18 with TRBJ1-1, with D maybe TRBD1 (6 bases). CDR1 and CDR2 (germline): KGHSH, LQKENI. V was cut by 8 bases and J by 3 bases, with 19 bases left in between. CDR3 length: 15 residues. This CDR3 is CASSLQGPPDTEAFF. CDR3 bases: TGTGCCAGCAGCCTACAGGGCCCCCCTGACACTGAAGCTTTCTTT.

This chain's CDR3 is CASSPGRPSGSRNEQFF. In nucleotides, the CDR3 is TGTGCCAGCTCCCCCGGCAGGCCTAGCGGGAGTCGGAATGAGCAGTTCTTC. The J gene is TRBJ2-1, the V gene TRBV18; 10 nucleotides line up with TRBD2. CDR1 is KGHSH, CDR2 LQKENI, per germline. CDR3 length: 17 amino acids. The trim removed 6 bases at V and 7 bases at J, leaving 15 bases unmatched.

The chain combines TRBV5-5 with TRBJ2-5; 7 bases are shared with TRBD1. This CDR3 contains 14 residues. V was clipped by 3 bases and J by 6 bases; unmatched bases: 8. Germline V gene lookup returns CDR1 SGHKS and CDR2 YYEKEE (reference sequence). This CDR3 reads CASSSDRASKTQYF. The CDR3 DNA sequence: TGTGCCAGCAGCTCCGACAGGGCTAGTAAGACCCAGTACTTC.

This clone was detected once. In nucleotides, the CDR3 is TGTGCCAGTAGTATTGGGGGGACGGAGACCCAGTACTTC. Its protein is CASSIGGTETQYF. The chain uses TRBV19 and TRBJ2-5; TRBD2 might be the D (6 bases). Trimming shortened V by 3 bases and J by 5 bases, and 10 bases separated the two germline ends. The CDR3 consists of 13 residues. Germline CDR1 and CDR2: LNHDA and SQIVND (reference sequence).

The chain joins TRBV28 to TRBJ2-7; D is undetermined. The germline V gene encodes CDR1 MDHEN and CDR2 SYDVKM. CDR3 length: 11 amino acids. The V gene lost 2 bases and the J gene lost 4 bases, with 3 bases spanning the gap. The DNA for the CDR3 is TGTGCCAGCAGTTTAACTTACGAGCAGTACTTC. This translates into CASSLTYEQYF.

This chain joins TRBV1 and TRBJ2-1; TRBD2 is the table's D call, not checked against the DNA. TRBV1 is designated a pseudogene. The CDR3 spans 17 residues. CDR3 protein: CTSSQDLTSATYNEQFF. As DNA, the CDR3 is TGCACCAGCAGCCAAGATCTCACTAGCGCAACCTACAATGAGCAGTTCTTC.